This record concerns one T cell receptor (beta chain) sequence. The data stem from a study of blood T cell repertoires in COVID-19. About the research overall: T cells, B-cell-depleted T cells, or PBMCs provided the cDNA or gDNA that served as material.

The CDR3 covers 16 residues. The V end was cut by 7 bases, the J end by 0 bases, with 18 bases between. Germline V gene lookup returns CDR1 SEHNR and CDR2 FQNEAQ (reference sequence). Method: immunoSEQ multiplex PCR; TCRdb's copy keeps in-frame clones and lacks some. Here the sample spans about 160,000 clones, about 85% being singletons. The sample taken for sequencing was PBMCs or T cells enriched from blood (not recorded which). V and J are TRBV7-9 and TRBJ1-1, with D possibly TRBD1 on 6 matching bases. This receptor was taken from a woman aged 40 to 49 with acute COVID-19. As DNA, the CDR3 is TGTGCCAGCACAAGTGGGGCAGGGGACATGAACACTGAAGCTTTCTTT. Encoded protein: CASTSGAGDMNTEAFF.